The entry that follows covers one TCR beta chain sequence. Researchers divided each subset's genomic DNA evenly across several immunoSEQ plates. Unsorted PBMC DNA was run through sequencing on ten immunoSEQ deep assay plates. TCRdb's table, derived via immunoSEQ multiplex PCR, lists solely in-frame clones and lacks some. The sample records around 440,000 clones, around 77% being singletons. These data belong to a study of shared clonotypes between healthy human individuals. Healthy HIV-negative adults with no recent acute infections or vaccinations were recruited as donors. The TCR sequence derives from a woman aged 40 to 50 in good health. Some clones in this sample may be carry-over from other donors' samples. Input material: PBMCs.

The DNA of the CDR3 is TGTGCCAGCAGTTTCCCGGGCGAATACGAGCAGTACTTC. It codes for CASSFPGEYEQYF. The rearrangement joins TRBV25-1 to TRBJ2-7; D not resolved. The germline V gene encodes CDR1 MGHDK and CDR2 SYGVNS. The CDR3 is 13 amino acids. The V end lost 5 bases, the J end lost 4 bases, and 12 bases lay between the germline ends.